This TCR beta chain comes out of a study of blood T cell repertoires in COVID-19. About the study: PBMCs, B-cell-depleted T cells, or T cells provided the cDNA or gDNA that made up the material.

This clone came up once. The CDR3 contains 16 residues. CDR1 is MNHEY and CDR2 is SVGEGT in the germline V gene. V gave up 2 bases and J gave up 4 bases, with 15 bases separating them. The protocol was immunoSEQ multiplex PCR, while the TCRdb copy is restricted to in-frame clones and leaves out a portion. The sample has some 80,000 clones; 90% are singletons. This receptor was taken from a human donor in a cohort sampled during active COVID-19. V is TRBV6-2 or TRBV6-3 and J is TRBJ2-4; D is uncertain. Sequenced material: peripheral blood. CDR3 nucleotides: TGTGCCAGCAGTTACAGTGGCCTAGAAAGAAAAAACATTCAGTACTTC. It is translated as CASSYSGLERKNIQYF.